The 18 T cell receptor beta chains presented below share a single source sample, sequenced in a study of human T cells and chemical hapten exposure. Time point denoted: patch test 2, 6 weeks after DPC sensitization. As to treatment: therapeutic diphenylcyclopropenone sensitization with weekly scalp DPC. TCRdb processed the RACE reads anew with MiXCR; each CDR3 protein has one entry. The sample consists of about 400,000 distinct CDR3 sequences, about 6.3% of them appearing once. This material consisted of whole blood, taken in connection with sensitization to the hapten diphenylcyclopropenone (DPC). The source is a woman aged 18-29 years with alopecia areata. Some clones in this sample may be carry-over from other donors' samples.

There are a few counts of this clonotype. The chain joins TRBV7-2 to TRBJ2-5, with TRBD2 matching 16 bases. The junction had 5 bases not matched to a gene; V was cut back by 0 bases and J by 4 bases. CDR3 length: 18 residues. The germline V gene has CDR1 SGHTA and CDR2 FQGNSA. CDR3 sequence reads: CASSLAGTSGGARETQYF. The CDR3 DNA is TGTGCCAGCAGCTTAGCAGGGACTAGCGGGGGGGCCCGAGAGACCCAGTACTTC.

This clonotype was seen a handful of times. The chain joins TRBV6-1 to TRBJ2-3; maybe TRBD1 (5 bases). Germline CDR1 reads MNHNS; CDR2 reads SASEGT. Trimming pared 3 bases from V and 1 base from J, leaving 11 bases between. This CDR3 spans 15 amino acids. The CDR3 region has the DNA TGTGCCAGCAGTGAGGACACGACTCGCACAGATACGCAGTATTTT. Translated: CASSEDTTRTDTQYF.

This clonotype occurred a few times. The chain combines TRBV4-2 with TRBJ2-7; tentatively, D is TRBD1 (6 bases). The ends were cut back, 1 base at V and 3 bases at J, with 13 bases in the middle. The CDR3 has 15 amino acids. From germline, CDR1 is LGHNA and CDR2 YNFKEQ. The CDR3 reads CASSQATQGYYEQYF. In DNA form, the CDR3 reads TGTGCCAGCAGCCAAGCTACTCAGGGGTACTACGAGCAGTACTTC.

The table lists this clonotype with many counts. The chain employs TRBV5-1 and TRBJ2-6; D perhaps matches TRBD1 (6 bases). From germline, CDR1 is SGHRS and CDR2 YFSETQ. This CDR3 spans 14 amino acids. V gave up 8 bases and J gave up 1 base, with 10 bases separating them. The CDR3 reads CARVTGSGANVLTF. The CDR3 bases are TGCGCCAGAGTAACAGGGTCTGGGGCCAACGTCCTGACTTTC.

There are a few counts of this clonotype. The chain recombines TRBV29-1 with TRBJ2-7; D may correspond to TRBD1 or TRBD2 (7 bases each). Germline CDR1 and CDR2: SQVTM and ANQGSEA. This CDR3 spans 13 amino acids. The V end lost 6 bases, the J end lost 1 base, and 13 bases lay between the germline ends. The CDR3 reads CSVDREGSYEQYF. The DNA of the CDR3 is TGCAGCGTCGACAGGGAGGGATCCTACGAGCAGTACTTC.

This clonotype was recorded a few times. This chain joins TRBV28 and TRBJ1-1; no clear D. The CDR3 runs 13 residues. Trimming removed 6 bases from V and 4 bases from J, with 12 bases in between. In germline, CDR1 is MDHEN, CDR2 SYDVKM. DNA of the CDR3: TGTGCCAGCAGCCTGAGGATTGGCACTGAAGCTTTCTTT. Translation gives CASSLRIGTEAFF.

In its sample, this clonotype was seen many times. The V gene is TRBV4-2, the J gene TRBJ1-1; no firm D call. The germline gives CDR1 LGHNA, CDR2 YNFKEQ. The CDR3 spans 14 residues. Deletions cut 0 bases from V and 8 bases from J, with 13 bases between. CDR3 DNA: TGTGCCAGCAGCCAAGAGTACGGGCGAGGGGAAGCTTTCTTT. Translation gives CASSQEYGRGEAFF.

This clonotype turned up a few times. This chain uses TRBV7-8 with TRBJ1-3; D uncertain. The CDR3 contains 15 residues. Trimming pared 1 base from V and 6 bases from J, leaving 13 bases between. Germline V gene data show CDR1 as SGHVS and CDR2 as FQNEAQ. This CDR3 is CASSLEAGYSNTIYF. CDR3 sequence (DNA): TGTGCCAGCAGCTTAGAGGCGGGTTATTCAAACACCATATATTTT.

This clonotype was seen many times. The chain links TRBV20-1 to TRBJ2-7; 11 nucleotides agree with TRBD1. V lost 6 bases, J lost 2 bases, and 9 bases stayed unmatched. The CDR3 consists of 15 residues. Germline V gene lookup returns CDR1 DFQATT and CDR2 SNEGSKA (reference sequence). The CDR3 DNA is TGCAGTGCCGCGGGGACAGGGGGGTTCGCCTACGAGCAGTACTTC. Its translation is CSAAGTGGFAYEQYF.

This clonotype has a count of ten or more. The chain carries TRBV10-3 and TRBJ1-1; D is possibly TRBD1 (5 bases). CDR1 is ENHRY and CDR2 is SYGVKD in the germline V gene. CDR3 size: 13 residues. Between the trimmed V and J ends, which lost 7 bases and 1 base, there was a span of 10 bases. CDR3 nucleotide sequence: TGTGCCATCAACCGGGGGACGAACACTGAAGCTTTCTTT. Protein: CAINRGTNTEAFF.

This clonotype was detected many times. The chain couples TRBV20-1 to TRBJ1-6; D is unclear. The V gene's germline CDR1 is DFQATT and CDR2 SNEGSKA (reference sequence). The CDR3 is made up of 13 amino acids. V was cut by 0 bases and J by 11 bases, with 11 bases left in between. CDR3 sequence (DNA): TGCAGTGCTAGAGAGGCGGTCATGACACCCCTCCACTTT. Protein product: CSAREAVMTPLHF.

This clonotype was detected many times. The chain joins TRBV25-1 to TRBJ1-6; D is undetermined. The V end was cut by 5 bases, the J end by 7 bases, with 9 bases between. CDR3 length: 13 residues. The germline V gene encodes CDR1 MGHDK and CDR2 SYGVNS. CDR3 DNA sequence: TGTGCCAGCAGTAGTAAAGGGAATTCACCCCTCCACTTT. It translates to CASSSKGNSPLHF.

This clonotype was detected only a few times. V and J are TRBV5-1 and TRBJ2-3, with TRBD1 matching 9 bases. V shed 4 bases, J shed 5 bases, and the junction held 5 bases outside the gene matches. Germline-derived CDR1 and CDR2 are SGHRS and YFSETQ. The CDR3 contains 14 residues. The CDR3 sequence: CASSRTGGGDTQYF. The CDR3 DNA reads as TGCGCCAGCAGCCGTACAGGGGGCGGAGATACGCAGTATTTT.

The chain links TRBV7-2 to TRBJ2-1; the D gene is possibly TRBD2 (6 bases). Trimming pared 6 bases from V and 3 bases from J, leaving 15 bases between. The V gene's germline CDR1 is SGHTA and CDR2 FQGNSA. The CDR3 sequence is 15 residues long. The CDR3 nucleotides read TGTGCCAGCAGTCCCGGCGGGGCATTCTACAATGAGCAGTTCTTC. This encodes CASSPGGAFYNEQFF.

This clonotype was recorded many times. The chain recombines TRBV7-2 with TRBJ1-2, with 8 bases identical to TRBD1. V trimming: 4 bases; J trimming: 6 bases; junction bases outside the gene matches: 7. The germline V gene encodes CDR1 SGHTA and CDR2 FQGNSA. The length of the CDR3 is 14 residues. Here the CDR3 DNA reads TGTGCCAGCAGCTACGCCAGGGGGCGGAATGGCTACACCTTC. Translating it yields CASSYARGRNGYTF.

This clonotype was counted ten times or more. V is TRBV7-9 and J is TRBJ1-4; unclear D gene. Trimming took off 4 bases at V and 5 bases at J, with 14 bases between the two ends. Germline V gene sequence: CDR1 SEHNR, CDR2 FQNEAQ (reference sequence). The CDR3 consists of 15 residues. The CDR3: CASSSRPPSNEKLFF. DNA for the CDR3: TGTGCCAGCAGCTCTAGGCCCCCGAGCAATGAAAAACTGTTTTTT.

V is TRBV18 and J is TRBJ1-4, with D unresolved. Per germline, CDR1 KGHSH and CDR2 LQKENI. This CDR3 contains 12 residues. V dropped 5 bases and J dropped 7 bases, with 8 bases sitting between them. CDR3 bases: TGTGCCAGCTCAGCCCTTGGTGAAAAACTGTTTTTT. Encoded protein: CASSALGEKLFF.

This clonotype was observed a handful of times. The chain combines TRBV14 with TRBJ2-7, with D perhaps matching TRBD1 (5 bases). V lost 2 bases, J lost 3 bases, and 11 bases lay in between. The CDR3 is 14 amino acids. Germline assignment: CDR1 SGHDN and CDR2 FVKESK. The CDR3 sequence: CASSQRNRNYEQYF. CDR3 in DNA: TGTGCCAGCAGCCAACGTAACAGGAACTACGAGCAGTACTTC.